The subject of this entry is one T cell receptor beta chain. The antigen this receptor binds is unknown. No quality values exist for individual bases; no much larger clone is one base distant. The CDR3 runs 13 residues from the cysteine to the phenylalanine. Of all the DNA, just the CDR3 is kept, 39 bases in frame from base 1. The junction shows trimming of 10 bases on V and 6 bases on J, and the gene matches do not reach 7 bases of it. Taken from the germline V gene, the CDR1 and CDR2 loops are MGHDK and SYGVNS. The sample belongs to a study of CD8 T cells in ankylosing spondylitis (dated by TCRdb to the late 2010s). Looking at the study overall: T cell receptor beta repertoires were profiled in healthy donors and ankylosing spondylitis patients so that disease-linked TCR variants could be found. Samples of peripheral blood were taken, and for ankylosing spondylitis patients, synovial fluid was collected as well. The full study cohort was made up of approximately 24 ankylosing spondylitis patients and around 100 healthy donors. The research as a whole found: The disease-linked clones showed a CD8+ phenotype and occurred at relatively low frequencies in peripheral blood. Some motif variants were previously reported in synovial fluid and blood of reactive arthritis patients, suggesting common disease-initiation mechanisms. Blood from ankylosing spondylitis patients appeared to be characterized by a TCR beta motif composed of roughly 8 highly homologous amino acid variants. According to the report, matched synovial fluid samples from ankylosing spondylitis patients were significantly enriched for the disease-linked clones.

TCRdb records Illumina MiSeq as the sequencer. Quantitative 5'-RACE with molecular barcodes was used to prepare TCR beta libraries. As for the original processing: A new computational method based on a probabilistic model of VDJ rearrangement was used to identify disease-linked TCR variants. TCRdb reran the public reads through fastp at Q25 and MiXCR, keeping productive beta chains. Rows with a matching CDR3 protein are joined into one entry that keeps the most common DNA and genes. TCRdb's processing, not the authors', yielded these V and J calls. The sample includes around 22,000 distinct CDR3 sequences, with over 10% observed a single time. 35% of the sample goes to the ten largest clones.

The rearranged segments are TRBV25-1 and TRBJ1-1, with 11 junctional bases fitting TRBD1. The TCR sequence derives from a male donor with ankylosing spondylitis or in good health (not recorded which). What was sequenced was blood. The CDR3 is CATRTGGNPEAFF. The DNA reads as follows: TGTGCCACCAGGACAGGGGGCAACCCTGAAGCTTTCTTT.